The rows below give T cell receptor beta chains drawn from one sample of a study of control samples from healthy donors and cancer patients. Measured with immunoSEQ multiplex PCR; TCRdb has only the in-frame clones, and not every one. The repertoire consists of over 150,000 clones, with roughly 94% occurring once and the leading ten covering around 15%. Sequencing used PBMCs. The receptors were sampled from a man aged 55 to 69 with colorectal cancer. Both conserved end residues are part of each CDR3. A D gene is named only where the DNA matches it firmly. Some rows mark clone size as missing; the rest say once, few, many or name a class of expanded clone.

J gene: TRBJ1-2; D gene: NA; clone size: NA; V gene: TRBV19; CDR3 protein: CATGPPNYGYTF; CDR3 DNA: TGTGCCACCGGACCTCCGAACTATGGCTACACCTTC
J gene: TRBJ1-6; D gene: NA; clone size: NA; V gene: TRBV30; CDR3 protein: CAWSVGGNNYNSPLHF; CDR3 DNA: TGTGCCTGGAGTGTGGGGGGGAACAACTATAATTCACCCCTCCACTTT
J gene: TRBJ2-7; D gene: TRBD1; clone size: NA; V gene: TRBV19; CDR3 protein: CASSMGEGTGASYEQYF; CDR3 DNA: TGTGCCAGTAGTATGGGGGAAGGGACAGGAGCCTCCTACGAGCAGTACTTC
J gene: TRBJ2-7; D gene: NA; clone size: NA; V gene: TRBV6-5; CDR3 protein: CASSYSTGPWDEQYF; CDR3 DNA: TGTGCCAGCAGTTACTCGACGGGCCCGTGGGACGAGCAGTACTTC
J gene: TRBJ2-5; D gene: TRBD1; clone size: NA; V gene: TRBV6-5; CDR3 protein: CASHLGTGEETQYF; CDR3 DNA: TGTGCCAGCCACCTCGGGACAGGGGAGGAGACCCAGTACTTC
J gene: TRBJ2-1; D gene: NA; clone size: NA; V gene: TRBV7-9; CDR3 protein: CASSVAVTYNEQFF; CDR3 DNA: TGTGCCAGCAGCGTCGCGGTAACCTACAATGAGCAGTTCTTC
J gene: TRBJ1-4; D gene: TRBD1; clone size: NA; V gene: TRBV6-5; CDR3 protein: CASSSQGATNEKLFF; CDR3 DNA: TGTGCCAGCAGTAGTCAGGGGGCAACTAATGAAAAACTGTTTTTT
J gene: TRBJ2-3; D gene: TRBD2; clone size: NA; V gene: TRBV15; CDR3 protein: CATSSRTSGGPRHTQYF; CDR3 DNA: TGTGCCACCAGCAGCCGGACTAGCGGGGGTCCCAGGCATACGCAGTATTTT
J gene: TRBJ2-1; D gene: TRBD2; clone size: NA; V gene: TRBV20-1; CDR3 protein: CSASRAGGTSGDNEQFF; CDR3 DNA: TGCAGTGCTAGTCGGGCCGGCGGGACTAGCGGCGACAATGAGCAGTTCTTC
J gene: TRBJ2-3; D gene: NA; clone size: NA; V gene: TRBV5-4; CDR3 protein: CASSSPSTDTQYF; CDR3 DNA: TGTGCCAGCAGCTCGCCTAGCACAGATACGCAGTATTTT
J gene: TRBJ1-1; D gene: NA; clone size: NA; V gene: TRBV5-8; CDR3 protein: CASRLDREAFF; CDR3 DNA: TGTGCCAGCAGGTTAGACAGAGAAGCTTTCTTT
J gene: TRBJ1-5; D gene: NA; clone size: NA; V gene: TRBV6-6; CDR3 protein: CASSYLVGGAQPQHF; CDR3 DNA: TGTGCCAGCAGTTACTTGGTAGGTGGGGCTCAGCCCCAGCATTTT
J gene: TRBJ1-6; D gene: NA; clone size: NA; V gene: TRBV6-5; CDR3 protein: CASSYSQLIGNSPLHF; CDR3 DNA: TGTGCCAGCAGTTACTCCCAGTTGATCGGTAATTCACCCCTCCACTTT
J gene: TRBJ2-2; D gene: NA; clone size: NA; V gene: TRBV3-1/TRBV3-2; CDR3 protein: CASSQVPVTGELFF; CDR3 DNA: TGTGCCAGCAGCCAAGTGCCCGTCACCGGGGAGCTGTTTTTT
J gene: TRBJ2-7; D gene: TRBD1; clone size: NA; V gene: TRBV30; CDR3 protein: CAWSVKGVGTGGKSYEQYF; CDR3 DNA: TGTGCCTGGAGTGTAAAGGGGGTTGGGACAGGGGGCAAGTCCTACGAGCAGTACTTC
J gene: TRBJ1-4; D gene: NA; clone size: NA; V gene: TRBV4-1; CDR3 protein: CASSRLITNEKLFF; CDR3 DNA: TGCGCCAGCAGTCGACTCATAACTAATGAAAAACTGTTTTTT
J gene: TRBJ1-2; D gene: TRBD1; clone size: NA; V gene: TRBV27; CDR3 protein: CASSPTGDNGYTF; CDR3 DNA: TGTGCCAGCAGTCCCACAGGGGACAATGGCTACACCTTC
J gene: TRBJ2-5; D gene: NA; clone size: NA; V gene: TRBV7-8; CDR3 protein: CASIELTGQETQYF; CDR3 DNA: TGTGCCAGCATCGAGCTGACAGGTCAAGAGACCCAGTACTTC
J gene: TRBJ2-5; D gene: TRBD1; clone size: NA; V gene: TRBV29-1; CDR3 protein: CSVPGQGLKTQYF; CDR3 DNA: TGCAGCGTCCCGGGACAGGGGTTGAAGACCCAGTACTTC
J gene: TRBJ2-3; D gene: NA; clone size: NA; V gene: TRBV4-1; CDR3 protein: CASSQVTGGDTQYF; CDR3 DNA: TGCGCCAGCAGCCAAGTTACCGGAGGGGATACGCAGTATTTT
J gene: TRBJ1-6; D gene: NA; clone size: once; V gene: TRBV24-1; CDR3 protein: CATSDLQGSSYNSPLHF; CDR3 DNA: TGTGCCACCAGTGATTTGCAAGGGAGCTCCTATAATTCACCCCTCCACTTT
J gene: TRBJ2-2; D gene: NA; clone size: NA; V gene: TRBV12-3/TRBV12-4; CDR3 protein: CASSSTGELFF; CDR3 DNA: TGTGCCAGCAGTTCCACCGGGGAGCTGTTTTTT
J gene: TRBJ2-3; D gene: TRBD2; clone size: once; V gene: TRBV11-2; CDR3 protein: CASSLGTSGGTDTQYF; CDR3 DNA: TGTGCCAGCAGCTTAGGGACTAGCGGGGGCACAGATACGCAGTATTTT
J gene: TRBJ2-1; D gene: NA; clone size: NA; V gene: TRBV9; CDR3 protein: CASSPPRGGTLESYNEQFF; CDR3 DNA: TGTGCCAGCAGCCCCCCTCGGGGCGGAACCTTAGAGTCCTACAATGAGCAGTTCTTC